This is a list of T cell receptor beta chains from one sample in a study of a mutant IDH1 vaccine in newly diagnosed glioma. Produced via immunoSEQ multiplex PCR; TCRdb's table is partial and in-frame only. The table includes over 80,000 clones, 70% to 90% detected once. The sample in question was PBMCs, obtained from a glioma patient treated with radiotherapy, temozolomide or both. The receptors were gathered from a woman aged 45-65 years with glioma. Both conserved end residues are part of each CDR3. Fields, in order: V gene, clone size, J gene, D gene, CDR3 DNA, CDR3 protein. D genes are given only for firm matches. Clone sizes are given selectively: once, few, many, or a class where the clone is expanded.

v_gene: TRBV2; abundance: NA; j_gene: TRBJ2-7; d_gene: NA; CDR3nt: TGTGCCAGCAGTATGGAAGAGGGTTCCTACGAGCAGTACTTC; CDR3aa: CASSMEEGSYEQYF
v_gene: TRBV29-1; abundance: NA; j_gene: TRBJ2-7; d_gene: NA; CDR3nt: TGCAGCGTCTCTCCGACCCCTGGAACCTACGAGCAGTACTTC; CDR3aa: CSVSPTPGTYEQYF
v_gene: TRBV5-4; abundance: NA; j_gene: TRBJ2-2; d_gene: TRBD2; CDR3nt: TGTGCCAGCAGCTCGGGACTAGCGGGAGGAGCCGCGAACACCGGGGAGCTGTTTTTT; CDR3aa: CASSSGLAGGAANTGELFF
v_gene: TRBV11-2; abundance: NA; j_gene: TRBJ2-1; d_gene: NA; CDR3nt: TGTGCCAGCAGGCTACAAAGTGGGAATGAGCAGTTCTTC; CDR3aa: CASRLQSGNEQFF
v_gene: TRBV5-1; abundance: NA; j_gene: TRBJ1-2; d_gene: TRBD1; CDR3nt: TGCGCCAGCAGCTTGGGGACAGGGGGCTCCGGTGGCTACACCTTC; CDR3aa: CASSLGTGGSGGYTF
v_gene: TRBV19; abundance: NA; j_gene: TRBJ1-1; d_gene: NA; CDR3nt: TGTGCCAGTAGTATAGGGTCTGCCAGCAAGACTGAAGCTTTCTTT; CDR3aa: CASSIGSASKTEAFF
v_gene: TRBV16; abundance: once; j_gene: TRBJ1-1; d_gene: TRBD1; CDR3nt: TGTGCCAGCAGCCATAGACAGGGTTCAGCTGAAGCTTTCTTT; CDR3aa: CASSHRQGSAEAFF
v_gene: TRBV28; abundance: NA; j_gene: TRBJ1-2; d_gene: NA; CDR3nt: TGTGCCAGCAGTCGGACTCCTGTGGGCTACACCTTC; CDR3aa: CASSRTPVGYTF
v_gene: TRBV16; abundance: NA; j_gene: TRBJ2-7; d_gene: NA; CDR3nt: TGTGCCAGCAGCCTCCGGGCGGTGGAACCCTACGAGCAGTACTTC; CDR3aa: CASSLRAVEPYEQYF
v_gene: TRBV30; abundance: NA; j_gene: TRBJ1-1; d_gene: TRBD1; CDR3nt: TGTGCCTGTCGACAGGGACCAGGGGGAGCTTTCTTT; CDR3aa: CACRQGPGGAFF
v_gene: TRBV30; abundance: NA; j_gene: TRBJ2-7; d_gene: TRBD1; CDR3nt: TGTGCCTGGAGTTCAGACAGGGTGGGGTCCGCCGAGCAGTACTTC; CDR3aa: CAWSSDRVGSAEQYF
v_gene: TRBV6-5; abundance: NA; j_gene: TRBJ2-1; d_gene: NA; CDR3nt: TGTGCCAGCAGAACCGCTCTGGGGGGTGAGCAGTTCTTC; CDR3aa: CASRTALGGEQFF
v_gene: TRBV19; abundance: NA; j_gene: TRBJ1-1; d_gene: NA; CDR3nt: TGTGCCAGTAGTATTTTTGCCCTGGGGAACACTGAAGCTTTCTTT; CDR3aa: CASSIFALGNTEAFF
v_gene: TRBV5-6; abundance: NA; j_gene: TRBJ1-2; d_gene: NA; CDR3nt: TGTGCCAGCAGAAAAGGGACGGGGTACTATGGCTACACCTTC; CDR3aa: CASRKGTGYYGYTF
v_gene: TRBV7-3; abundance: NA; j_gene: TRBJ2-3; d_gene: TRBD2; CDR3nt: TGTGCCAGCAGCCCCGGGACTAGCAGAAGCACAGATACGCAGTATTTT; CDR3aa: CASSPGTSRSTDTQYF
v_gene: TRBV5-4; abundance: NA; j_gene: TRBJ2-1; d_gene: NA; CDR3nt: TGTGCCAGCAGCTTGGTCGGGGTCTCCTACAATGAGCAGTTCTTC; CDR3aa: CASSLVGVSYNEQFF
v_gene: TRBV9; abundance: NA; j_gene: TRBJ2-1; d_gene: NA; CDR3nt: TGTGCCAGCAGCGTGCCATCCTCCCTCGTGAGCTCCTACAATGAGCAGTTCTTC; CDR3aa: CASSVPSSLVSSYNEQFF
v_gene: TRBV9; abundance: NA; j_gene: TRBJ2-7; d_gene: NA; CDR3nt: TGTGCCAGCAGCCTATCGTCTCATAGGGACGAGCAGTACTTC; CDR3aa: CASSLSSHRDEQYF
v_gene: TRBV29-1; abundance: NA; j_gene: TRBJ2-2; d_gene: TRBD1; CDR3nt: TGCAGCGTTGAAGATCGGGTTAAACAGGGGACCGGGGAGCTGTTTTTT; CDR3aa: CSVEDRVKQGTGELFF
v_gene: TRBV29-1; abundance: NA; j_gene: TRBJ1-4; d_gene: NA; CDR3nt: TGCAGCGCGAAGGGACGCAGAACTAATGAAAAACTGTTTTTT; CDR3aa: CSAKGRRTNEKLFF
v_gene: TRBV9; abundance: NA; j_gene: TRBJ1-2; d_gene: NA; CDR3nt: TGTGCCAGCAGCGTAGTCCAGGACGCTTTATATGGCTACACCTTC; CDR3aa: CASSVVQDALYGYTF